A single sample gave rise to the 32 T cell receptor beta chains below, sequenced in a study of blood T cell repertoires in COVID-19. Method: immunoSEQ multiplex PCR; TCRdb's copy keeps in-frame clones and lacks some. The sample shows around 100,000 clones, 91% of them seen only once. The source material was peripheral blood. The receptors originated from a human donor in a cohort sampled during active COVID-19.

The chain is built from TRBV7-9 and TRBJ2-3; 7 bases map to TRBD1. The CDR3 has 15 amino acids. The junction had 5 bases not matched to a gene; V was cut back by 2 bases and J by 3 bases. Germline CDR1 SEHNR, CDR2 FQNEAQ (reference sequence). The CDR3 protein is CASSLRTGETDTQYF. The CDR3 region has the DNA TGTGCCAGCAGCTTAAGGACAGGAGAGACAGATACGCAGTATTTT. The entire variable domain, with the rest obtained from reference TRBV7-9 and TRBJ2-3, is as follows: DTGVSQNPRHKITKRGQNVTFRCDPISEHNRLYWYRQTLGQGPEFLTYFQNEAQLEKSRLLSDRFSAERPKGSFSTLEIQRTEQGDSAMYLCASSLRTGETDTQYFGPGTRLTVL.

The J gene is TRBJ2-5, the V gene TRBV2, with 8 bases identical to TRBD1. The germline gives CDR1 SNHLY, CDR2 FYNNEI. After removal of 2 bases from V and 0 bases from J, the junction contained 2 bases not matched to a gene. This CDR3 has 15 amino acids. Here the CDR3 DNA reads TGTGCCAGCAGTGAATGGGACAGGTACCAAGAGACCCAGTACTTC. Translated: CASSEWDRYQETQYF.

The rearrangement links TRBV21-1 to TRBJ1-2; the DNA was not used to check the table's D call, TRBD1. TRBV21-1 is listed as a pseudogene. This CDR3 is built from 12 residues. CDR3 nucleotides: TGTGCCAGCAGCAAGGGGAAGGGGAGCTACACCTTC. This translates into CASSKGKGSYTF.

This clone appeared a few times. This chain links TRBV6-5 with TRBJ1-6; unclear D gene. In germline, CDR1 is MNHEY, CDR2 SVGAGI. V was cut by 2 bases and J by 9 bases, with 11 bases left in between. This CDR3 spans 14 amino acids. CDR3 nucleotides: TGTGCCAGCAGTTACGCCCCGAGCGGTTCACCCCTCCACTTT. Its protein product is CASSYAPSGSPLHF.

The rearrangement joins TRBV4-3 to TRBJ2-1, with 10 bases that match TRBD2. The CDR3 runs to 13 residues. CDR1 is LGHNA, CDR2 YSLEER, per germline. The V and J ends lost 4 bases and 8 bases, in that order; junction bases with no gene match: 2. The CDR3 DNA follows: TGCGCCAGCAGCCCAGGGACTAGCGATGAGCAGTTCTTC. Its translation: CASSPGTSDEQFF.

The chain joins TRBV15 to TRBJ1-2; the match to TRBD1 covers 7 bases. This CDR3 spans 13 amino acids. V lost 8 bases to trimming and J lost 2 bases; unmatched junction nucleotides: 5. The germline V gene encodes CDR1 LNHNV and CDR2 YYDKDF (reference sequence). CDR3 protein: CATGQEENYGYTF. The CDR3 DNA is TGTGCCACCGGACAGGAAGAAAACTATGGCTACACCTTC.

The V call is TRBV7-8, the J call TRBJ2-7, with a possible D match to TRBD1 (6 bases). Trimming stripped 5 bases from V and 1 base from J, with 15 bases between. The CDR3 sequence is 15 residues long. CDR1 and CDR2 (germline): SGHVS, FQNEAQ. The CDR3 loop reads CASSRYQGPSYEQYF. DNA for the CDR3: TGTGCCAGCAGCCGCTATCAGGGGCCTTCCTACGAGCAGTACTTC.

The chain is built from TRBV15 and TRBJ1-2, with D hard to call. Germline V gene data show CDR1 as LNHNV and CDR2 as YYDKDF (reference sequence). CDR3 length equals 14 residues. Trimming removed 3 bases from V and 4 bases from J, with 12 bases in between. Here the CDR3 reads CATSRAGSSYGYTF. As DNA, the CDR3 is TGTGCCACCAGCAGGGCCGGATCTAGCTATGGCTACACCTTC. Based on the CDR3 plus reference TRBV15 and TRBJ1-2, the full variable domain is DAMVIQNPRYQVTQFGKPVTLSCSQTLNHNVMYWYQQKSSQAPKLLFHYYDKDFNNEADTPDNFQSRRPNTSFCFLDIRSPGLGDTAMYLCATSRAGSSYGYTFGSGTRLTVV.

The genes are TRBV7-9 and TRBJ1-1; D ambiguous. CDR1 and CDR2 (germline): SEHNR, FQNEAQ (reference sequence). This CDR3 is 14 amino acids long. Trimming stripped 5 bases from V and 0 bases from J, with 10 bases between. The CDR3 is CASSLEQLNTEAFF. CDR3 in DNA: TGTGCCAGCAGCCTGGAACAGCTGAACACTGAAGCTTTCTTT.

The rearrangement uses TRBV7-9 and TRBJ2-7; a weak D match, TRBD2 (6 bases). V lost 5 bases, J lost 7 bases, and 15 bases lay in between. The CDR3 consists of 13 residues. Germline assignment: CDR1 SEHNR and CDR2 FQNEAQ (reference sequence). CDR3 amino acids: CASSRGTTLEQYF. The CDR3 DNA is TGTGCCAGCAGCCGGGGGACGACCTTGGAGCAGTACTTC.

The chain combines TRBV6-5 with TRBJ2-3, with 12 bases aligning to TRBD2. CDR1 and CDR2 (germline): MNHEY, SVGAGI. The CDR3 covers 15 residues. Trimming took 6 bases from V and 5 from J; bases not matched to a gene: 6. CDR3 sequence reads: CASRRRLAGEDTQYF. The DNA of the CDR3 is TGTGCCAGCAGACGGCGACTAGCGGGAGAAGATACGCAGTATTTT.

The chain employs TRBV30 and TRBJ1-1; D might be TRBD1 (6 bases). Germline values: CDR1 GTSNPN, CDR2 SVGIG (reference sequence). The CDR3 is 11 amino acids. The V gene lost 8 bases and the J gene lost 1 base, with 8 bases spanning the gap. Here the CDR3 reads CAGQWNTEAFF. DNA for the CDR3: TGTGCCGGACAGTGGAACACTGAAGCTTTCTTT.

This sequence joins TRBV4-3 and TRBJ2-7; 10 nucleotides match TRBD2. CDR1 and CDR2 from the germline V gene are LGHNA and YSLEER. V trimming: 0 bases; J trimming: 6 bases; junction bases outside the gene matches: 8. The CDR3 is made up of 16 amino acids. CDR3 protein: CASSQDPLAGVSEQYF. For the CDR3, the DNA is TGCGCCAGCAGCCAAGACCCCCTAGCGGGAGTTTCCGAGCAGTACTTC.

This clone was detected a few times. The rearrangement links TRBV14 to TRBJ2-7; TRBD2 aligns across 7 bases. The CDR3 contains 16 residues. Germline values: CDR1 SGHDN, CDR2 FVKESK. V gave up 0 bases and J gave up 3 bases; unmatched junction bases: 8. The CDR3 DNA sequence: TGTGCCAGCAGCCAAGATCGGCTAGCGGCGTACTACGAGCAGTACTTC. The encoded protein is CASSQDRLAAYYEQYF.

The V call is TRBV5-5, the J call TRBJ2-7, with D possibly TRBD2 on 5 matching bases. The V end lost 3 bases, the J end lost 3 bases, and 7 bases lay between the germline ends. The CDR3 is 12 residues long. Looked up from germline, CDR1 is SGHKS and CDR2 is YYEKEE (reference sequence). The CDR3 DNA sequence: TGTGCCAGCAGCTGGGGAGACTACGAGCAGTACTTC. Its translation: CASSWGDYEQYF.

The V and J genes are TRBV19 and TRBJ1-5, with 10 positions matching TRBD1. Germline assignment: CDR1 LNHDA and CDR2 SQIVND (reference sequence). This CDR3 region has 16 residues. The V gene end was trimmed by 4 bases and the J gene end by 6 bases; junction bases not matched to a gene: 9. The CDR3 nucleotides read TGTGCCAGTAGTAGTGCCGACAGGGGGCTGAGTCAGCCCCAGCATTTT. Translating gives CASSSADRGLSQPQHF.

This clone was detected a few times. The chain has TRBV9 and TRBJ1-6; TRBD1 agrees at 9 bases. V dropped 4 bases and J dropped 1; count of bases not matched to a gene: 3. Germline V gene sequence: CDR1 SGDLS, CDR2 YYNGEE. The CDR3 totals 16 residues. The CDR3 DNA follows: TGTGCCAGCAGCCCGGGACAGGGTTCCTATAATTCACCCCTCCACTTT. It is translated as CASSPGQGSYNSPLHF.

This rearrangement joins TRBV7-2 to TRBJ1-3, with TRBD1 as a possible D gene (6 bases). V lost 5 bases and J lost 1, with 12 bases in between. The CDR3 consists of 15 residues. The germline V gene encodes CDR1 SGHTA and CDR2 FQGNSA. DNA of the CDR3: TGTGCCAGCAGCCCGAGGACAGTATCTGGAAACACCATATATTTT. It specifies CASSPRTVSGNTIYF.

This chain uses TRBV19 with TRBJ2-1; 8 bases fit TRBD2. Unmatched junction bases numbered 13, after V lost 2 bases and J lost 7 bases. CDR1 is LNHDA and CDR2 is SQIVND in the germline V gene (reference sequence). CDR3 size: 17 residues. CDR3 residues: CASSIKGAGGSKNEQFF. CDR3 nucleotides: TGTGCCAGTAGTATAAAAGGGGCGGGGGGTTCTAAAAATGAGCAGTTCTTC.

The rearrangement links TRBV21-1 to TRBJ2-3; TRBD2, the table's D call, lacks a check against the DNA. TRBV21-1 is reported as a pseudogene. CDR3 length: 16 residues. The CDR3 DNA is TGTGCCAGCAGCAGACAAGCGGGGGCGTTCACAGATACGCAGTATTTT. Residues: CASSRQAGAFTDTQYF.

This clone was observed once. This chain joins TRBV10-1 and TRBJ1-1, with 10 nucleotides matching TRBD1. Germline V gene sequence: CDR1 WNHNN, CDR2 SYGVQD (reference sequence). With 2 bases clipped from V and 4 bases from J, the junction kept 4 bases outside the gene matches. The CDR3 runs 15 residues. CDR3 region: CASSEGGTGVTEAFF. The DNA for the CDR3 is TGCGCCAGCAGTGAGGGGGGGACAGGGGTCACTGAAGCTTTCTTT.

This chain's CDR3 is CASTGGYEQYF. DNA for the CDR3: TGTGCCAGCACGGGAGGTTACGAGCAGTACTTC. This chain links TRBV7-9 with TRBJ2-7; 7 nucleotides align to TRBD2. V lost 7 bases, J lost 4 bases, and 1 base stayed unmatched. Germline V lookup: CDR1 SEHNR, CDR2 FQNEAQ (reference sequence). The CDR3 is made up of 11 amino acids.

The chain's CDR3 is CASSPSVVGQPNTEAFF. CDR3 bases: TGTGCCAGCAGCCCATCTGTCGTGGGGCAGCCGAACACTGAAGCTTTCTTT. The J gene is TRBJ1-1, the V gene TRBV7-8, with D maybe TRBD1 (5 bases). This CDR3 spans 17 amino acids. V gave up 5 bases and J gave up 1 base, with 20 bases separating them. Germline CDR1 reads SGHVS; CDR2 reads FQNEAQ.

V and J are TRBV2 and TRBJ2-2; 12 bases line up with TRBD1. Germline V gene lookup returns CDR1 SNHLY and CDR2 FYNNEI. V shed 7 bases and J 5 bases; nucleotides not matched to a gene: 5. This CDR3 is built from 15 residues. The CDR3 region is CASTGTGGMTGELFF. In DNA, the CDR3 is TGTGCCAGCACAGGGACAGGGGGCATGACCGGGGAGCTGTTTTTT.

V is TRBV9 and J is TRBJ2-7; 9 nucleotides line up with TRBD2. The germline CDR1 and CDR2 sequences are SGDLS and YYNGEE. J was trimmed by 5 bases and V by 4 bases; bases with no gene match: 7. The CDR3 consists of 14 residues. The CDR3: CASSPSGGTHEQYF. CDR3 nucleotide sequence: TGTGCCAGCAGCCCCAGCGGGGGGACCCACGAGCAGTACTTC. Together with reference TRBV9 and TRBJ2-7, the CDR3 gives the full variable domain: DSGVTQTPKHLITATGQRVTLRCSPRSGDLSVYWYQQSLDQGLQFLIQYYNGEERAKGNILERFSAQQFPDLHSELNLSSLELGDSALYFCASSPSGGTHEQYFGPGTRLTVT.

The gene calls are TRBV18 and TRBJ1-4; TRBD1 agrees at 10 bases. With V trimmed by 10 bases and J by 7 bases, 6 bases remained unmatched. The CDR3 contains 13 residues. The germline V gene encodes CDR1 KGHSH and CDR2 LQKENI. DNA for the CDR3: TGTGCCACCATAAGGACAGGGGGTGAAAAACTGTTTTTT. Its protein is CATIRTGGEKLFF.

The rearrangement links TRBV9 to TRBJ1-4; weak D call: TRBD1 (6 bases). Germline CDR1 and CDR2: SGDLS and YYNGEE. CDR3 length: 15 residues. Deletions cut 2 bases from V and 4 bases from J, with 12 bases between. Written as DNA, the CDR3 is TGTGCCAGCAGCGTTGGGGGACAACTTAATGAAAAACTGTTTTTT. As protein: CASSVGGQLNEKLFF.

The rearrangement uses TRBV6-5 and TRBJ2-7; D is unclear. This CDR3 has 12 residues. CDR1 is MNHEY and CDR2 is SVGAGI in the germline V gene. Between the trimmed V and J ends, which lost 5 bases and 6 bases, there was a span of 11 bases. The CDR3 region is CASSPSVREQYF. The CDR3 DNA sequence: TGTGCCAGCAGTCCCTCCGTCCGCGAGCAGTACTTC.

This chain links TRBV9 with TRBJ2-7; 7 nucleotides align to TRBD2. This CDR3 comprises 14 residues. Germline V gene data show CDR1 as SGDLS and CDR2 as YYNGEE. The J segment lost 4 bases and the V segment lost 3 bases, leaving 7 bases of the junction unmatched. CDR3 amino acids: CASSAGGTGYEQYF. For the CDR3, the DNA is TGTGCCAGCAGCGCGGGGGGTACGGGGTACGAGCAGTACTTC. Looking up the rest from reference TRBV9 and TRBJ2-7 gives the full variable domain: DSGVTQTPKHLITATGQRVTLRCSPRSGDLSVYWYQQSLDQGLQFLIQYYNGEERAKGNILERFSAQQFPDLHSELNLSSLELGDSALYFCASSAGGTGYEQYFGPGTRLTVT.

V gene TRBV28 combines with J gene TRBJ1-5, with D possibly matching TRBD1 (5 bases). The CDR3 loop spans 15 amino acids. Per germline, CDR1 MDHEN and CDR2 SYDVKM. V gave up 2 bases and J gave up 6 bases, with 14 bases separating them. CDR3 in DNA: TGTGCCAGCAGTTTAGGTTCAGGGCGTCCTCAGCCCCAGCATTTT. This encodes CASSLGSGRPQPQHF.

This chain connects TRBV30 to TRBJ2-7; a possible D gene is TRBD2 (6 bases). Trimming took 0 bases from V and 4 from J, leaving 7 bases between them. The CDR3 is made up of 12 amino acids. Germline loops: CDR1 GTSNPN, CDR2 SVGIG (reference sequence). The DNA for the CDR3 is TGTGCCTGGAGTGTAGCGGGTTACGAGCAGTACTTC. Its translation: CAWSVAGYEQYF.

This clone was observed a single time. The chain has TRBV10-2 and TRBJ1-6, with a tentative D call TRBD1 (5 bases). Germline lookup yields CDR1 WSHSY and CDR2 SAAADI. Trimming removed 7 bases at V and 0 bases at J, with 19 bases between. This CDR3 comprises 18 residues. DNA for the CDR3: TGCGCCAGCACTCAAGAACCAGGGCTTAGCTCCTATAATTCACCCCTCCACTTT. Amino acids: CASTQEPGLSSYNSPLHF.